This entry features one T cell receptor beta chain sequence. Its antigen is currently unknown. These data are taken from a study of T cell repertoires in cytomegalovirus infection. Broader study findings: What dominated the ex vivo response were HLA-C-restricted CMV-specific TCR beta clonotypes.

Via MiXCR, TCRdb re-called the reads, giving one row per CDR3 protein. The table includes about 530,000 distinct CDR3 sequences, more than 25% detected once. CDR1 is SGHAT, CDR2 FQNNGV, per germline. V lost 1 base and J lost 1; bases outside the gene matches: 5. This CDR3 contains 17 residues. The chain is built from TRBV11-2 and TRBJ2-1; 9 bases fit TRBD2. The TCR sequence derives from a human donor in good health (CMV status not recorded). Some clones in this sample may be carry-over from other donors' samples. What was sequenced was PBMCs. CDR3 DNA sequence: TGTGCCAGCAGCTTAGCCCCTAGCGGGATGTCCTACAATGAGCAGTTCTTC. Protein product: CASSLAPSGMSYNEQFF.